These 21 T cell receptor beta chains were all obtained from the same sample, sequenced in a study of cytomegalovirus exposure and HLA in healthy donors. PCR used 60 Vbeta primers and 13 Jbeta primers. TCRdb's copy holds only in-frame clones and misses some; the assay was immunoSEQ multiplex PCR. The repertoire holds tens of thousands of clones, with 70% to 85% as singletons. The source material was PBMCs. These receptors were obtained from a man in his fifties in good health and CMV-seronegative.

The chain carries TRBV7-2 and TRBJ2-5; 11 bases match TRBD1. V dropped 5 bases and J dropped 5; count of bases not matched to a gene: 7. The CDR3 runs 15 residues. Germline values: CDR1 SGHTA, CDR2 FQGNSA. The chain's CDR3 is CASSLGQGALETQYF. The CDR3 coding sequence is TGTGCCAGCAGCCTTGGACAGGGGGCGTTGGAGACCCAGTACTTC.

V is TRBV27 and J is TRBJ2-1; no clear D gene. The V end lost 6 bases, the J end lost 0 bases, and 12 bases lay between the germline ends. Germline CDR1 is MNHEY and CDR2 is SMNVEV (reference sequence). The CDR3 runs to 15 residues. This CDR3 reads CASRSPRYSYNEQFF. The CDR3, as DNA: TGTGCCAGCAGGTCCCCGAGGTACTCCTACAATGAGCAGTTCTTC.

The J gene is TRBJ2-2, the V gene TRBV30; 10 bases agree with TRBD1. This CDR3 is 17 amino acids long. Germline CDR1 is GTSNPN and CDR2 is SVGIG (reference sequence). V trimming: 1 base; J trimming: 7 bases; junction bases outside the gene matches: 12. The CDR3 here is CAWSADRGRRSIGELFF. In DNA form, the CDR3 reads TGTGCCTGGAGTGCCGACAGGGGGCGCCGATCCATCGGGGAGCTGTTTTTT. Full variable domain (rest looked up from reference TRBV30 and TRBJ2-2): SQTIHQWPATLVQPVGSPLSLECTVEGTSNPNLYWYRQAAGRGLQLLFYSVGIGQISSEVPQNLSASRPQDRQFILSSKKLLLSDSGFYLCAWSADRGRRSIGELFFGEGSRLTVL.

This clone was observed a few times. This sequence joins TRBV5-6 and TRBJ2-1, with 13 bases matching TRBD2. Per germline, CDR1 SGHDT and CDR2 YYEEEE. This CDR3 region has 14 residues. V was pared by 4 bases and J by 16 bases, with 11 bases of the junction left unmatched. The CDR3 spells CASSVRLAGGSRFF. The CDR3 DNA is TGTGCCAGCAGCGTTCGACTAGCGGGAGGATCGCGCTTCTTC.

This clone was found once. The CDR3 spells CASSQDPPTGLPNEKLFF. The CDR3 coding sequence is TGCGCCAGCAGCCAAGATCCCCCGACAGGGCTCCCAAATGAAAAACTGTTTTTT. The chain uses TRBV4-1 and TRBJ1-4; 7 nucleotides match TRBD1. Losses at the gene ends were 0 bases for V and 5 bases for J; bases not matched to a gene: 12. CDR3 length: 18 amino acids. Looked up from germline, CDR1 is MGHRA and CDR2 is YSYEKL.

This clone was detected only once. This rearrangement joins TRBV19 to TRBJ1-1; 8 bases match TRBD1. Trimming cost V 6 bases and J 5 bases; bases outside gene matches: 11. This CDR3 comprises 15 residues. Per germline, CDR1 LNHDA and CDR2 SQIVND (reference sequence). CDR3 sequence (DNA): TGTGCCAGTAGCCCTCTCTCGGGGGACAGGACTGAAGCTTTCTTT. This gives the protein CASSPLSGDRTEAFF.

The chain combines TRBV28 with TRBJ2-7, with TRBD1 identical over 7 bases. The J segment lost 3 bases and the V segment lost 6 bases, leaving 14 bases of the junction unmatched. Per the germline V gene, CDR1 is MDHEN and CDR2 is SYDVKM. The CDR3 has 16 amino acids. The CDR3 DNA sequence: TGTGCCAGCAGGTCCCACAGGGGAATGAAGGACTACGAGCAGTACTTC. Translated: CASRSHRGMKDYEQYF.

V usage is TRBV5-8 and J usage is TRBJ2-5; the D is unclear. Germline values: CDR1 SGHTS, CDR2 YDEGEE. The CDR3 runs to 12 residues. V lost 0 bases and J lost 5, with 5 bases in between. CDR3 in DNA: TGTGCCAGCAGCTTGGGCCGGGAGACCCAGTACTTC. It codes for CASSLGRETQYF.

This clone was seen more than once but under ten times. CDR3 bases: TGTGCCAGCACCCCGCCTGACAGGGATGGAAACACCATATATTTT. Protein sequence: CASTPPDRDGNTIYF. This chain uses TRBV6-1 with TRBJ1-3; 7 nucleotides line up with TRBD1. After removal of 7 bases from V and 3 bases from J, the junction contained 9 bases not matched to a gene. Germline values: CDR1 MNHNS, CDR2 SASEGT. This CDR3 contains 15 residues.

The CDR3 region is CASSVAGAGYNEQFF. The CDR3 DNA sequence: TGTGCCAGCAGCGTAGCAGGGGCCGGCTACAATGAGCAGTTCTTC. This sequence joins TRBV9 and TRBJ2-1; weak D call: TRBD1 (6 bases). V shed 0 bases and J shed 3 bases, with 10 bases lying between them. Germline V gene lookup returns CDR1 SGDLS and CDR2 YYNGEE. CDR3 length: 15 amino acids.

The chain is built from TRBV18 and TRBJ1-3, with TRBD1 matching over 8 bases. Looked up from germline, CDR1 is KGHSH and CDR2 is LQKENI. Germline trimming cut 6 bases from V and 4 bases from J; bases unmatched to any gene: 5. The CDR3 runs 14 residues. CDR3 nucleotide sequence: TGTGCCAGCTCGCCGGGACAGGAAGGAAACACCATATATTTT. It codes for CASSPGQEGNTIYF.

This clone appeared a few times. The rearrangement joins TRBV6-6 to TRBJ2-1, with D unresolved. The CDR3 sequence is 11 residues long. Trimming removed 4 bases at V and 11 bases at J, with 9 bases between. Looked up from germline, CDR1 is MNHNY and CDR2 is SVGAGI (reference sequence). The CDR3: CASSSLSKQFF. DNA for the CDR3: TGTGCCAGCAGTTCTCTATCCAAGCAGTTCTTC.

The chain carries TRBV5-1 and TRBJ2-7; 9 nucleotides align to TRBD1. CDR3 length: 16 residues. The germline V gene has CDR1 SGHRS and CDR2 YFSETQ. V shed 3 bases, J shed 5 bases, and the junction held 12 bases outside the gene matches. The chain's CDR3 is CASSWLGRTGDHEQYF. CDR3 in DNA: TGCGCCAGCAGCTGGCTTGGTAGGACAGGGGACCACGAGCAGTACTTC.

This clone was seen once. This CDR3 reads CASSPGRAGNTIYF. For the CDR3, the DNA is TGTGCCAGCAGCCCCGGGCGGGCTGGAAACACCATATATTTT. This chain joins TRBV9 and TRBJ1-3; no clear D. Germline CDR1 reads SGDLS; CDR2 reads YYNGEE. Deletions cut 4 bases from V and 2 bases from J, with 10 bases between. This CDR3 region has 14 residues. The entire variable domain, with the rest obtained from reference TRBV9 and TRBJ1-3, is as follows: DSGVTQTPKHLITATGQRVTLRCSPRSGDLSVYWYQQSLDQGLQFLIQYYNGEERAKGNILERFSAQQFPDLHSELNLSSLELGDSALYFCASSPGRAGNTIYFGEGSWLTVV.

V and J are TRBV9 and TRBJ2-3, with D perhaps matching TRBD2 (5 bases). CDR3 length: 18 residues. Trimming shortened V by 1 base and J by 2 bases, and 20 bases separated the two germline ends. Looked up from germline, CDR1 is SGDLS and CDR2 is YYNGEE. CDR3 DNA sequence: TGTGCCAGCAGCGTAAACCCCCGGAGAGGGCCAACCACAGATACGCAGTATTTT. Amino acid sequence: CASSVNPRRGPTTDTQYF. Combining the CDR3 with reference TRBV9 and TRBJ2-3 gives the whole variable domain DSGVTQTPKHLITATGQRVTLRCSPRSGDLSVYWYQQSLDQGLQFLIQYYNGEERAKGNILERFSAQQFPDLHSELNLSSLELGDSALYFCASSVNPRRGPTTDTQYFGPGTRLTVL.

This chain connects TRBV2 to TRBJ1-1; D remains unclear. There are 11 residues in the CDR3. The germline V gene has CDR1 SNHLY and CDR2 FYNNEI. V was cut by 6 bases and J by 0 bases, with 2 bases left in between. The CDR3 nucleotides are TGTGCCAGCAGCTTGAACACTGAAGCTTTCTTT. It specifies CASSLNTEAFF. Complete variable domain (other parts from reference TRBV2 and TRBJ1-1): EPEVTQTPSHQVTQMGQEVILRCVPISNHLYFYWYRQILGQKVEFLVSFYNNEISEKSEIFDDQFSVERPDGSNFTLKIRSTKLEDSAMYFCASSLNTEAFFGQGTRLTVV.

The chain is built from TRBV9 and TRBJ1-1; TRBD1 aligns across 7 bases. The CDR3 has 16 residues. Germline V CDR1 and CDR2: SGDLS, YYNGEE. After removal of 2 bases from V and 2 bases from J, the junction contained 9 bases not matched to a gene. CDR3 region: CASSVYRGQINTEAFF. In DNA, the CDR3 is TGTGCCAGCAGCGTGTACAGGGGCCAGATTAACACTGAAGCTTTCTTT.

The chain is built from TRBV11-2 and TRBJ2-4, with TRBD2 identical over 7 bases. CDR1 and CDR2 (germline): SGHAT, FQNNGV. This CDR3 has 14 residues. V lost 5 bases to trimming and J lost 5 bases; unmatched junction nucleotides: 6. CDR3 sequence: CASSRAGSQNIQYF. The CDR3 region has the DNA TGTGCCAGCAGCAGAGCGGGGAGTCAAAACATTCAGTACTTC.

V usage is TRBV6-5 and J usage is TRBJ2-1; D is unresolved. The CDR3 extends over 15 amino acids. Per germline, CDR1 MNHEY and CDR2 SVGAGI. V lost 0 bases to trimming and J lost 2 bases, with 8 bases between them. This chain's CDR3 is CASSYSIPAYNEQFF. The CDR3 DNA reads TGTGCCAGCAGTTACTCCATACCAGCCTACAATGAGCAGTTCTTC.

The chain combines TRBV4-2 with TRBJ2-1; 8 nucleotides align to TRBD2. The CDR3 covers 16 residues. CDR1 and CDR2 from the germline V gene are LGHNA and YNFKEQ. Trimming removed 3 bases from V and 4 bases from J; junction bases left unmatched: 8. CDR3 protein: CASSHHGTSGYNEQFF. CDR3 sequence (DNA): TGTGCCAGCAGCCACCATGGGACTAGTGGGTACAATGAGCAGTTCTTC.

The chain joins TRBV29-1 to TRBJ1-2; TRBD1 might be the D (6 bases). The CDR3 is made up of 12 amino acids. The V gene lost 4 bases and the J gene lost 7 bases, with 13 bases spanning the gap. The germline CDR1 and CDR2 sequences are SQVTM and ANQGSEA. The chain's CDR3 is CSVVGGPLGYTF. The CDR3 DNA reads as TGCAGCGTTGTGGGGGGGCCCCTTGGCTACACCTTC.